What follows are 22 T cell receptor beta chains derived from one specimen sequenced in a study of a mutant IDH1 vaccine in newly diagnosed glioma (dated by TCRdb to the early 2020s). The receptor library was made with the immunoSEQ multiplex PCR assay. TCRdb stores this immuneACCESS table with in-frame sequences only. Part of the clones is absent; in the studies checked, under half of the shortfall reflects unresolved V genes, and no reason is known for the rest. A total of tens of thousands of clones appear in this sample, 75% to 85% of them only once. The ten largest clones take up 7% to 10% of the sample. The time point label corresponds to: baseline, week 1 (first vaccination visit). The sample's treatment or condition, from its label and the paper: pre-vaccination baseline after standard-of-care therapy. Here the sequenced sample was PBMCs, taken from a glioma patient treated with radiotherapy, temozolomide or both. Source of these receptors: a man aged 40-49 years with glioma. Some clones in this sample may be carry-over from other donors' samples.

The chain couples TRBV2 to TRBJ1-2; D possibly corresponds to TRBD1 (6 bases). The V gene lost 7 bases and the J gene lost 9 bases, with 24 bases spanning the gap. The germline CDR1 and CDR2 sequences are SNHLY and FYNNEI. CDR3 size: 15 residues. CDR3 protein: CASNAGGGTLARYTF. The CDR3 DNA is TGTGCCAGCAACGCGGGGGGCGGGACACTGGCGCGCTACACCTTC.

The V and J genes are TRBV19 and TRBJ1-2, with 9 bases aligning to TRBD1. CDR1 and CDR2 (germline): LNHDA, SQIVND (reference sequence). CDR3 length: 16 residues. Trimming cost V 5 bases and J 2 bases; bases outside gene matches: 9. In DNA, the CDR3 is TGTGCCAGTAGTTCCTCTTCGACAGGGGGGAACTATGGCTACACCTTC. It is translated as CASSSSSTGGNYGYTF.

This chain joins TRBV27 and TRBJ2-7; D tentatively fits TRBD1 or TRBD2 (5 bases each). Trimming pared 4 bases from V and 3 bases from J, leaving 10 bases between. CDR1 is MNHEY, CDR2 SMNVEV, per germline (reference sequence). This CDR3 is built from 13 residues. CDR3 in DNA: TGTGCCAGCAGTTCTGGGGCGGGCTACGAGCAGTACTTC. It codes for CASSSGAGYEQYF.

This clone was seen more than once but under ten times. The J gene is TRBJ2-2, the V gene TRBV6-1; 8 bases fit TRBD1. The CDR3 contains 14 residues. Germline V CDR1 and CDR2: MNHNS, SASEGT. V dropped 10 bases and J dropped 2; count of bases not matched to a gene: 6. The CDR3 nucleotides read TGTGCCACCCAGACAGGGGTCAACACCGGGGAGCTGTTTTTT. It specifies CATQTGVNTGELFF.

The chain links TRBV27 to TRBJ1-1; 9 bases match TRBD1. The CDR3 runs to 17 residues. The V segment lost 0 bases and the J segment 3 bases; nucleotides outside the gene matches: 8. Germline lookup yields CDR1 MNHEY and CDR2 SMNVEV (reference sequence). Written as DNA, the CDR3 is TGTGCCAGCAGTTTATCCAACAGGGGGCCGGTGGACACTGAAGCTTTCTTT. It translates to CASSLSNRGPVDTEAFF.

DNA for the CDR3: TGTGCCAGCAGCCGCAATTCAGGGGAAAAACTGTTTTTT. It encodes CASSRNSGEKLFF. The chain has TRBV5-5 and TRBJ1-4, with D perhaps TRBD1 (5 bases). There are 13 residues in the CDR3. V lost 4 bases and J 8 bases, leaving 12 bases between the germline ends. Germline V gene data show CDR1 as SGHKS and CDR2 as YYEKEE (reference sequence).

The rearrangement links TRBV5-1 to TRBJ1-1, with D unresolved. The CDR3 runs 11 residues. Germline CDR1 and CDR2: SGHRS and YFSETQ. Trimming took off 3 bases at V and 3 bases at J, with 3 bases between the two ends. The DNA for the CDR3 is TGCGCCAGCAGCTCCGACACTGAAGCTTTCTTT. Translating gives CASSSDTEAFF.

V is TRBV19 and J is TRBJ1-6; D is possibly TRBD1 (5 bases). The CDR3 is made up of 17 amino acids. Germline CDR1 LNHDA, CDR2 SQIVND (reference sequence). Trimming took off 7 bases at V and 0 bases at J, with 16 bases between the two ends. The CDR3 sequence: CASTQTRGSSYNSPLHF. The CDR3 DNA is TGTGCCAGTACCCAAACACGGGGGAGCTCCTATAATTCACCCCTCCACTTT.

The rearrangement joins TRBV30 to TRBJ2-1; possibly TRBD1 or TRBD2 for D (5 bases each). The V end lost 3 bases, the J end lost 6 bases, and 15 bases lay between the germline ends. Germline CDR1 is GTSNPN and CDR2 is SVGIG (reference sequence). This CDR3 spans 14 amino acids. CDR3 residues: CAWRGTRYANEQFF. The CDR3 DNA reads TGTGCCTGGAGAGGGACCCGCTATGCCAATGAGCAGTTCTTC.

This clone was observed a few times. This sequence joins TRBV27 and TRBJ1-1; 12 positions match TRBD1. The junction had 6 bases not matched to a gene; V was cut back by 0 bases and J by 7 bases. CDR1 and CDR2 from the germline V gene are MNHEY and SMNVEV (reference sequence). The CDR3 runs 16 residues. The CDR3 nucleotides are TGTGCCAGCAGTTTATCGGGACAGGGGGCTTCTTTTGAAGCTTTCTTT. Protein sequence: CASSLSGQGASFEAFF.

The V and J genes are TRBV6-1 and TRBJ1-2; D not certain. CDR1 is MNHNS and CDR2 is SASEGT in the germline V gene. The CDR3 contains 13 residues. The germline V and J ends were trimmed by 1 base and 3 bases, with 6 bases remaining between them. The CDR3 DNA reads TGTGCCAGCAGTGAAGTGGCAGACTATGGCTACACCTTC. As protein: CASSEVADYGYTF.

This clone was found a few times. V and J are TRBV15 and TRBJ2-7; D is possibly TRBD1 or TRBD2 (6 bases each). CDR3 length equals 13 residues. CDR1 and CDR2 (germline): LNHNV, YYDKDF (reference sequence). The V end was cut by 0 bases, the J end by 9 bases, with 12 bases between. In DNA form, the CDR3 reads TGTGCCACCAGCAGAGATCGGGGGCGGGGGCAGTACTTC. This gives the protein CATSRDRGRGQYF.

The chain employs TRBV18 and TRBJ1-5; D remains unclear. The CDR3 runs 13 residues. Trimming removed 0 bases from V and 4 bases from J, with 4 bases in between. From germline, CDR1 is KGHSH and CDR2 LQKENI. This CDR3 is CASSPPANQPQHF. In DNA form, the CDR3 reads TGTGCCAGCTCACCACCGGCAAATCAGCCCCAGCATTTT.

The chain carries TRBV6-1 and TRBJ2-1, with TRBD1 identical over 8 bases. The CDR3 contains 17 residues. V lost 1 base and J lost 0; bases outside the gene matches: 5. Germline lookup yields CDR1 MNHNS and CDR2 SASEGT. The CDR3 reads CASSEGDRSSSYNEQFF. The CDR3 DNA reads TGTGCCAGCAGTGAAGGGGACAGGTCAAGCTCCTACAATGAGCAGTTCTTC.

V and J are TRBV7-6 and TRBJ1-5, with no clear D. Germline V lookup: CDR1 SGHVS, CDR2 FNYEAQ. The V gene lost 0 bases and the J gene lost 5 bases, with 5 bases spanning the gap. The CDR3 totals 13 residues. As DNA, the CDR3 is TGTGCCAGCAGCTTAGCGACCGATCAGCCCCAGCATTTT. Translating it yields CASSLATDQPQHF. The whole variable domain, filled in from reference TRBV7-6 and TRBJ1-5, reads GAGVSQSPRYKVTKRGQDVALRCDPISGHVSLYWYRQALGQGPEFLTYFNYEAQQDKSGLPNDRFSAERPEGSISTLTIQRTEQRDSAMYRCASSLATDQPQHFGDGTRLSIL.

The chain carries TRBV6-6 and TRBJ2-5; D call uncertain. The CDR3 spans 13 residues. Trimming cost V 5 bases and J 2 bases, with 9 bases left between them. Germline lookup yields CDR1 MNHNY and CDR2 SVGAGI (reference sequence). The CDR3 bases are TGTGCCAGCAGTCCGGTGGGTCAAGAGACCCAGTACTTC. As protein: CASSPVGQETQYF.

By sample share, this clone is medium-sized. The chain is built from TRBV25-1 and TRBJ2-7, with 8 bases identical to TRBD1. The CDR3 is 15 residues long. Unmatched junction bases numbered 8, after V lost 5 bases and J lost 2 bases. Looked up from germline, CDR1 is MGHDK and CDR2 is SYGVNS. The CDR3 is CASSPVNRGTYEQYF. DNA for the CDR3: TGTGCCAGCAGTCCAGTAAACAGGGGGACCTACGAGCAGTACTTC.

In its sample, this clone was seen a few times. This CDR3 is CASSYSGGRTEAFF. Written as DNA, the CDR3 is TGTGCCAGCAGTTACTCGGGGGGCCGGACTGAAGCTTTCTTT. The chain combines TRBV6-5 with TRBJ1-1; the D gene is possibly TRBD1 (6 bases). Per germline, CDR1 MNHEY and CDR2 SVGAGI. The ends were cut back, 0 bases at V and 5 bases at J, with 10 bases in the middle. This CDR3 contains 14 residues.

V and J are TRBV6-5 and TRBJ1-2, with D possibly TRBD1 on 5 matching bases. Between the trimmed V and J ends, which lost 0 bases and 4 bases, there was a span of 12 bases. This CDR3 comprises 15 residues. The germline CDR1 and CDR2 sequences are MNHEY and SVGAGI. The CDR3 bases are TGTGCCAGCAGTTACTCGGGGGATCCACTCTATGGCTACACCTTC. Translation gives CASSYSGDPLYGYTF.

The rearrangement joins TRBV27 to TRBJ1-2; the D gene is possibly TRBD1 (6 bases). Deletions cut 0 bases from V and 0 bases from J, with 11 bases between. This CDR3 region has 16 residues. The germline V gene has CDR1 MNHEY and CDR2 SMNVEV (reference sequence). The CDR3 loop is CASSLSRGPPNYGYTF. DNA for the CDR3: TGTGCCAGCAGTTTATCCCGGGGGCCTCCTAACTATGGCTACACCTTC.

The chain is built from TRBV6-5 and TRBJ1-3, with 7 nucleotides matching TRBD1. The CDR3 has 14 amino acids. The germline V gene encodes CDR1 MNHEY and CDR2 SVGAGI. Unmatched junction bases numbered 6, after V lost 6 bases and J lost 4 bases. DNA for the CDR3: TGTGCCAGCAGGCGGACAGGTGACGGAAACACCATATATTTT. This codes for CASRRTGDGNTIYF.

J is TRBJ1-2 and V is TRBV30, with a possible D match to TRBD1 (6 bases). CDR1 is GTSNPN and CDR2 is SVGIG in the germline V gene (reference sequence). The ends were cut back, 2 bases at V and 2 bases at J, with 12 bases in the middle. This CDR3 has 14 amino acids. CDR3 coding DNA: TGTGCCTGGAGTTGGGGGGGGGCAAACTATGGCTACACCTTC. It specifies CAWSWGGANYGYTF.